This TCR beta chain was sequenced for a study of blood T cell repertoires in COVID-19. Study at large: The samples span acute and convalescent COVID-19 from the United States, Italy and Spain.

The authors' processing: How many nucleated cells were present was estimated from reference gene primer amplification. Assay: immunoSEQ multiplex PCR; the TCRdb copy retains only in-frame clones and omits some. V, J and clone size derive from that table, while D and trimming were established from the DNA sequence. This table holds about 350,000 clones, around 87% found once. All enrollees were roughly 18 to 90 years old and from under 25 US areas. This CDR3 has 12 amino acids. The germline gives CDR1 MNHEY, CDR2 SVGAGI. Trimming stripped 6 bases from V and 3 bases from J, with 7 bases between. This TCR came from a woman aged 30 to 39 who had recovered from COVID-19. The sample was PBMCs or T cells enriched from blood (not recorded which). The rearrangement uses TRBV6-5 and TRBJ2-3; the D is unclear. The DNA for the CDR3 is TGTGCCAGCAGCGACTTTACAGATACGCAGTATTTT. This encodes CASSDFTDTQYF.